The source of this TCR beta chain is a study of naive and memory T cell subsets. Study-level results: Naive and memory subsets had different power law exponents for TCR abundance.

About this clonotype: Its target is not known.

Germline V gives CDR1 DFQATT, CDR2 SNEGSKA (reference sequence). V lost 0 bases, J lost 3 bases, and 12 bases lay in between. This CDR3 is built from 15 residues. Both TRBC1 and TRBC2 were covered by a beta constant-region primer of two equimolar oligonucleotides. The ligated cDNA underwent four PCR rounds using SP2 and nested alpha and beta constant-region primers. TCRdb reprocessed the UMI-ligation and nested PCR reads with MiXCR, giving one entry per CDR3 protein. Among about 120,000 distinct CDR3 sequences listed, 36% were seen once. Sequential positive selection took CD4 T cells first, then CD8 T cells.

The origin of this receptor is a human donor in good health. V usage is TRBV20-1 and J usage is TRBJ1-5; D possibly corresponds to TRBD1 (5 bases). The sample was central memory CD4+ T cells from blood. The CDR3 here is CSARDRVFANQPQHF. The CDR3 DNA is TGCAGTGCTAGAGACAGGGTTTTTGCCAATCAGCCCCAGCATTTT.